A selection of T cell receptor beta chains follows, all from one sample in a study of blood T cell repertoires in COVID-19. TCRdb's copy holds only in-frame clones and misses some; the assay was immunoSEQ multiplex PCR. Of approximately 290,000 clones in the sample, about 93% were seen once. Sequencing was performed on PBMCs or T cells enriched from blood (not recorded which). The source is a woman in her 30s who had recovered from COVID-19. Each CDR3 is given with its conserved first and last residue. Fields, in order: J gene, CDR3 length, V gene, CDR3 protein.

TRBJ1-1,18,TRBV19,CASSIDTPPHRRYTEAFF
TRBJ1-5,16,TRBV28,CASSPRRGMGNQPQHF
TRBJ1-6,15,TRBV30,CAWSVRVAYNSPLHF
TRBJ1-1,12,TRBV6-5,CASSPRNTEAFF
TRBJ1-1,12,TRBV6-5,CATRGFNTEAFF
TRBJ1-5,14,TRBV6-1,CASSEVGANQPQHF
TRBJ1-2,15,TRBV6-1,CASSEGTGGPYGYTF
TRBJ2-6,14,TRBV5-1,CASRLRTGANVLTF
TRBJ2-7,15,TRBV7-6,CASSLAASGSYEQYF
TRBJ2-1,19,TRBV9,CASSVGTPGSAGVDNEQFF
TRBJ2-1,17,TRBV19,CASSTGRGLEAKNEQFF
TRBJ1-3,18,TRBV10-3,CAISESGTIKLSGNTIYF
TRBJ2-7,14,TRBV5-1,CASSRPGGSYEQYF
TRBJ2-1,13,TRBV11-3,CASSLSGANEQFF
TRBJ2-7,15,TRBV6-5,CASSRKGLAAYEQYF
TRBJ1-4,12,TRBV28,CASKQGKEKLFF
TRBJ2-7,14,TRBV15,CATSRELVGGEQYF
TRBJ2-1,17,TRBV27,CASSPWRGAGADNEQFF
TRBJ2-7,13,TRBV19,CATTDRVSYEQYF
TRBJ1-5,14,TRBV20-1,CSASSTGLNQPQHF
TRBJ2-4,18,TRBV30,CAWRWGSGSKVAKNIQYF
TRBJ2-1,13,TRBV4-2,CASSSTDRNEQFF
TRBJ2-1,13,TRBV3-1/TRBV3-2,CASSQERGYEQFF